This T cell receptor (beta chain) stems from a study of memory CD4+ T cells and cytomegalovirus serostatus. Single viable CD3+CD4+CD8-CD45RO+ cells were sorted as the memory CD4+ T cells. Whole-study results and caveats: CMV serostatus prediction reached median AUC about 0.96, or 0.93 with US-trained model.

V lost 4 bases and J lost 3, with 11 bases in between. The germline CDR1 and CDR2 sequences are MNHNY and SVGAGI (reference sequence). CDR3 length equals 14 residues. In the case of this clone: Its target is unknown.

In the study's own analysis: After removing out-of-frame reads, 2,204,828 distinct TCRbeta sequences remained. The repertoire was sequenced with immunoSEQ multiplex PCR; TCRdb's copy has only in-frame clones and lacks some. Clonal size and the V and J genes are those of that table, whereas D and trimming came from the DNA. The sample lists some 44,000 clones; 77% were seen once. The sequencing sample was made of memory CD4+ T cells from blood. V usage is TRBV6-6 and J usage is TRBJ2-3; D is undetermined. This receptor was identified in an adult in good health and CMV-seronegative. CDR3: CASSFNDGTDTQYF. The CDR3 bases are TGTGCCAGCAGTTTCAACGACGGAACAGATACGCAGTATTTT.